This T cell receptor (beta chain) came from a study of radiotherapy plus CTLA-4 blockade in lung cancer. The data were produced by immunoSEQ multiplex PCR, yet TCRdb's version contains in-frame clones alone and is incomplete. The sample includes around 110,000 clones, approximately 87% of them seen just once. Germline-derived CDR1 and CDR2 are LGHNA and YSLEER. The CDR3 runs 18 residues. With 0 bases removed from V and 0 bases from J, the gap between germline ends came to 12 bases. The source was peripheral blood, collected from a patient treated with radiotherapy plus ipilimumab. This sequence was found in a human donor with non-small cell lung cancer that progressed on radiotherapy plus ipilimumab. Some clones in this sample may be carry-over from other donors' samples. The chain combines TRBV4-3 with TRBJ2-6; possibly TRBD1 for D (5 bases). The CDR3 loop is CASSQDGASLSGANVLTF. As DNA, the CDR3 is TGCGCCAGCAGCCAAGATGGGGCAAGTCTCTCTGGGGCCAACGTCCTGACTTTC.